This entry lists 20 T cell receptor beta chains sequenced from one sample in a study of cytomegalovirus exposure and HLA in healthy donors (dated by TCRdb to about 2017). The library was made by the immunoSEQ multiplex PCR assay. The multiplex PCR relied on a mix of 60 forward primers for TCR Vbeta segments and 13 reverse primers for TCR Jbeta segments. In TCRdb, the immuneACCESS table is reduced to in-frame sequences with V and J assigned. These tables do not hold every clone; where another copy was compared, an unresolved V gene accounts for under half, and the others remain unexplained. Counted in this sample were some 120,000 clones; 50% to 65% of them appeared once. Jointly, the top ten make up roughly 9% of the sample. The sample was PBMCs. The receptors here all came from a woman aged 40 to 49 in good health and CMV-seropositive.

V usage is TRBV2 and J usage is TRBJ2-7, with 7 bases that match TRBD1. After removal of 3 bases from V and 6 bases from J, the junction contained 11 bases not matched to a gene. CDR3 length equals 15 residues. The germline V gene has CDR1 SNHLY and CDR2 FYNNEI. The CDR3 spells CASSDDRTGSAEQYF. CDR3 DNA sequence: TGTGCCAGCAGTGACGATCGGACAGGCTCAGCCGAGCAGTACTTC.

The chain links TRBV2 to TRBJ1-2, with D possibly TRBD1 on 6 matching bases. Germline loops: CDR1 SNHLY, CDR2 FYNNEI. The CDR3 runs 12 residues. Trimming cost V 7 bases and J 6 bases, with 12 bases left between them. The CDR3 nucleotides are TGTGCCAGCACCTACAGGGACCATGGCTACACCTTC. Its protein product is CASTYRDHGYTF.

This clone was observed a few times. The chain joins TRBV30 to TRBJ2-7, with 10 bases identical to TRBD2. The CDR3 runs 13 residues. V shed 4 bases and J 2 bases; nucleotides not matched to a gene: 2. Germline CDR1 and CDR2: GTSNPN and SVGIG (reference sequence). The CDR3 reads CAWKGTSAYEQYF. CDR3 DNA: TGTGCCTGGAAGGGGACTAGCGCCTACGAGCAGTACTTC.

The CDR3 spells CASRVATGELFF. CDR3 nucleotides: TGTGCCAGTAGGGTGGCCACCGGGGAGCTGTTTTTT. The rearrangement links TRBV19 to TRBJ2-2; D gene uncertain. This CDR3 has 12 amino acids. Germline V gene lookup returns CDR1 LNHDA and CDR2 SQIVND (reference sequence). Trimming pared 6 bases from V and 4 bases from J, leaving 6 bases between.

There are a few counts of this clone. This CDR3 is CASSSAGGVYNEQFF. The CDR3 coding sequence is TGTGCCAGCAGCTCCGCGGGAGGGGTCTACAATGAGCAGTTCTTC. J is TRBJ2-1 and V is TRBV7-2; TRBD2 agrees at 9 bases. The V gene end was trimmed by 4 bases and the J gene end by 3 bases; junction bases not matched to a gene: 4. CDR1 is SGHTA and CDR2 is FQGNSA in the germline V gene. The CDR3 runs to 15 residues. The whole variable domain, filled in from reference TRBV7-2 and TRBJ2-1, reads GAGVSQSPSNKVTEKGKDVELRCDPISGHTALYWYRQSLGQGLEFLIYFQGNSAPDKSGLPSDRFSAERTGGSVSTLTIQRTQQEDSAVYLCASSSAGGVYNEQFFGPGTRLTVL.

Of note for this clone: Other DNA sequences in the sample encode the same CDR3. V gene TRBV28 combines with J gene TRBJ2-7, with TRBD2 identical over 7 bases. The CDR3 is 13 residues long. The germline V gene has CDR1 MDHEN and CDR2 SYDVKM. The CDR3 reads CATTGTIRDEQYF. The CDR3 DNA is TGTGCTACTACCGGGACTATCAGGGACGAGCAGTACTTC.

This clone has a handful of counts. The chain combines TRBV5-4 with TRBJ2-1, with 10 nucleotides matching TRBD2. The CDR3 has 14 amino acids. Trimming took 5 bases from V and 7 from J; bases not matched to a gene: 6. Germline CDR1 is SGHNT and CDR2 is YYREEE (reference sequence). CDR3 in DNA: TGTGCCAGCAGGGTACTAGCGGGACTGAATGAGCAGTTCTTC. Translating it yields CASRVLAGLNEQFF.

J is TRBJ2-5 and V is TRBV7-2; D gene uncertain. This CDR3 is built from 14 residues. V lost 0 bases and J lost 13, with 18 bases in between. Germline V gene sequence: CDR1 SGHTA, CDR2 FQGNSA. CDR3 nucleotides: TGTGCCAGCAGCTTAGCCACAGCACCAGTCGTTCCGTACTTC. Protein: CASSLATAPVVPYF.

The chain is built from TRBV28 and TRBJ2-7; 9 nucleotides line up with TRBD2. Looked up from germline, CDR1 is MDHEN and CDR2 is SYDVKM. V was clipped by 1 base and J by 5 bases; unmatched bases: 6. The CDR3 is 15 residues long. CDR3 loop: CASSLLREGLNEQYF. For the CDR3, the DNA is TGTGCCAGCAGTTTATTGCGGGAGGGCCTGAACGAGCAGTACTTC.

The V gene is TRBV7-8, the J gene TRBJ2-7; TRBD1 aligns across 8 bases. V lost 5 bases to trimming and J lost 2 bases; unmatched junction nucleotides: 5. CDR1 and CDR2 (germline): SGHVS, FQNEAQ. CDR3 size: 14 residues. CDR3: CASSEQGVAYEQYF. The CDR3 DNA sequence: TGTGCCAGCAGCGAACAGGGGGTAGCCTACGAGCAGTACTTC.

DNA of the CDR3: TGTGCCACCAGCAGAGGAGGGACAGGCTTGAAAGAGACCCAGTACTTC. Amino acids: CATSRGGTGLKETQYF. This chain connects TRBV15 to TRBJ2-5; 8 bases are shared with TRBD1. The CDR3 is made up of 16 amino acids. Looked up from germline, CDR1 is LNHNV and CDR2 is YYDKDF (reference sequence). Unmatched junction bases numbered 7, after V lost 1 base and J lost 3 bases. The full variable domain, with the rest looked up from reference TRBV15 and TRBJ2-5, is DAMVIQNPRYQVTQFGKPVTLSCSQTLNHNVMYWYQQKSSQAPKLLFHYYDKDFNNEADTPDNFQSRRPNTSFCFLDIRSPGLGDTAMYLCATSRGGTGLKETQYFGPGTRLLVL.

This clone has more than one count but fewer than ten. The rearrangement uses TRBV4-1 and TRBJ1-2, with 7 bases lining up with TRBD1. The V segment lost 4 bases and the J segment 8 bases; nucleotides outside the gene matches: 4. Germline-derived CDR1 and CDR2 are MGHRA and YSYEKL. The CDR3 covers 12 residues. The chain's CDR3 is CASSPRGLGYTF. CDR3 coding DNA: TGCGCCAGCAGCCCAAGGGGGCTGGGCTACACCTTC.

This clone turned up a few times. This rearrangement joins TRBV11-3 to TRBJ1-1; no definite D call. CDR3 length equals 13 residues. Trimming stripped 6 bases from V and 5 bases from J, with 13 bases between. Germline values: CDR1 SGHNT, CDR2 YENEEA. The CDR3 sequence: CASSRDLGTEAFF. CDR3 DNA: TGTGCCAGCAGTCGGGATCTGGGGACTGAAGCTTTCTTT.

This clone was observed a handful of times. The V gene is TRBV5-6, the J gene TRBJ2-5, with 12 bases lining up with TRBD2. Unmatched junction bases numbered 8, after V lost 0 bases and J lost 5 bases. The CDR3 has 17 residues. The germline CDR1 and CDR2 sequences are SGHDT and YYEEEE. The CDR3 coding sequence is TGTGCCAGCAGCTTGGTACTAGCGGGAGGCCCCCAGGAGACCCAGTACTTC. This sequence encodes CASSLVLAGGPQETQYF. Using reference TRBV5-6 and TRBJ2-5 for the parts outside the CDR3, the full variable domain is DAGVTQSPTHLIKTRGQQVTLRCSPKSGHDTVSWYQQALGQGPQFIFQYYEEEERQRGNFPDRFSGHQFPNYSSELNVNALLLGDSALYLCASSLVLAGGPQETQYFGPGTRLLVL.

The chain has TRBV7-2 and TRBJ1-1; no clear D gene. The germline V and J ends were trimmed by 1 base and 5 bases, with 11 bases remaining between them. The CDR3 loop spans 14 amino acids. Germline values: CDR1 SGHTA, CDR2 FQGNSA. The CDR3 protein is CASSLDLSGTEAFF. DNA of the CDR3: TGTGCCAGCAGCTTAGACCTTTCGGGGACTGAAGCTTTCTTT.

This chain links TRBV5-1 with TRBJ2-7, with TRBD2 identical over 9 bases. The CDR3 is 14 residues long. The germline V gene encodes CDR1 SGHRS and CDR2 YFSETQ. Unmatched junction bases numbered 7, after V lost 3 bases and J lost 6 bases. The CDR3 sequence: CASSSPGLAREQYF. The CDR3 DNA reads TGCGCCAGCAGCTCCCCGGGACTAGCTCGCGAGCAGTACTTC.

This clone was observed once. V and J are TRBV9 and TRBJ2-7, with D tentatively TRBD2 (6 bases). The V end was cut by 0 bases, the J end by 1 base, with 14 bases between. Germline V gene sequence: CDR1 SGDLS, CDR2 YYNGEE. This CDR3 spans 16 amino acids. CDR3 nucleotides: TGTGCCAGCAGCGTAGCTGGAGGAGGGTTTTCCTACGAGCAGTACTTC. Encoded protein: CASSVAGGGFSYEQYF.

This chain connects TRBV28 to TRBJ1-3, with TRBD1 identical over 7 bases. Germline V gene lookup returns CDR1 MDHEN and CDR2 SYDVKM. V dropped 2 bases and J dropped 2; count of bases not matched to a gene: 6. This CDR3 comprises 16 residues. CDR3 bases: TGTGCCAGCAGTTTACATAGCAGGGGGGCTGGAAACACCATATATTTT. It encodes CASSLHSRGAGNTIYF.

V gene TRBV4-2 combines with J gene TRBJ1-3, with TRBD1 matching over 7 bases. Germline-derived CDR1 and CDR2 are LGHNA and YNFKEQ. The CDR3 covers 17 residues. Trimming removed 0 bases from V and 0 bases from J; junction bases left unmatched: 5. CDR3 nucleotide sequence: TGTGCCAGCAGCCAAGATCCCACAGGGGCCTCTGGAAACACCATATATTTT. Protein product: CASSQDPTGASGNTIYF.

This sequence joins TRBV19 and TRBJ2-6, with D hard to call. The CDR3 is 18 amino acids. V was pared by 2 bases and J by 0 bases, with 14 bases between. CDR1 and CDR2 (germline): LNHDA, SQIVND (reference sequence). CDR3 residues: CASSIKRTNPSGANVLTF. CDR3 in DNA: TGTGCCAGTAGTATAAAACGAACTAATCCCTCTGGGGCCAACGTCCTGACTTTC.